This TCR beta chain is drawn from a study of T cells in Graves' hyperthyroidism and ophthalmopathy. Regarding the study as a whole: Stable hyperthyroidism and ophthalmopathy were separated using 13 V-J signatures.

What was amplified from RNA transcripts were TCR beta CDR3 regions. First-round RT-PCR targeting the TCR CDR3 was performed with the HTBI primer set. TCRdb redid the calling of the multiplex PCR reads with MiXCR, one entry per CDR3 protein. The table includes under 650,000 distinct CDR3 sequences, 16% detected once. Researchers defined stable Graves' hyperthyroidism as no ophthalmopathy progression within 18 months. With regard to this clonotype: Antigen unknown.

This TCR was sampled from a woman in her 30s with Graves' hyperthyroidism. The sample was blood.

The CDR3 coding sequence is TGTGCCAGCAGCTCGAGGCTAGCGACCCCCTACGAGCAGTACTTC. Protein product: CASSSRLATPYEQYF. The chain employs TRBV13 and TRBJ2-7, with D possibly TRBD2 on 6 matching bases. Trimming shortened V by 4 bases and J by 2 bases, and 15 bases separated the two germline ends. Germline loops: CDR1 PRHDT, CDR2 FYEKMQ (reference sequence). The CDR3 is 15 residues long.